This TCR beta chain came from a study of cytomegalovirus exposure and HLA in healthy donors. The study's findings and limits: 164 TCR beta chains were listed as cytomegalovirus-associated. The classifier reportedly diagnosed cytomegalovirus status with high specificity and sensitivity.

Germline CDR1 reads SGHTA; CDR2 reads FQGNSA. The V gene end was trimmed by 5 bases and the J gene end by 2 bases; junction bases not matched to a gene: 17. This CDR3 has 19 residues. Clones were sequenced by immunoSEQ multiplex PCR, and TCRdb holds only the in-frame ones, with some missing. Of about 170,000 clones in the sample, nearly 90% were seen once. On this clone: Its cognate antigen is unknown.

The donors were members of the validation cohort comprising over a hundred subjects, separate from the approximately 670-subject first cohort. This TCR was sampled from a woman between 18 and 29 years old in good health and CMV-seropositive. Sequenced input: PBMCs. The V and J genes are TRBV7-2 and TRBJ2-7; TRBD2 aligns across 11 bases. The CDR3 spells CASSPSRDLTSGSTYEQYF. Written as DNA, the CDR3 is TGTGCCAGCAGCCCTTCCCGGGATTTAACTAGCGGGAGCACCTACGAGCAGTACTTC. The entire variable domain, with the rest obtained from reference TRBV7-2 and TRBJ2-7, is as follows: GAGVSQSPSNKVTEKGKDVELRCDPISGHTALYWYRQSLGQGLEFLIYFQGNSAPDKSGLPSDRFSAERTGGSVSTLTIQRTQQEDSAVYLCASSPSRDLTSGSTYEQYFGPGTRLTVT.